The T cell receptor (beta chain) under discussion was sequenced for a study of blood T cell repertoires in COVID-19. Study-level background: Some COVID-19 samples were acute and others convalescent; all came from the United States, Italy and Spain. From T cells, B-cell-depleted T cells, or PBMCs came the material, which was cDNA or gDNA.

In the authors' methods: Reference gene primer amplification in the assay estimated nucleated cell counts. Clones were read by immunoSEQ multiplex PCR, and TCRdb kept only the in-frame ones, dropping some. For V, J and clone size, that table is used; D and trimming come from the DNA. The data show about 170,000 clones, with 82% seen just once and over 20% held by the top ten. The V gene lost 0 bases and the J gene lost 3 bases, with 10 bases spanning the gap. The germline V gene encodes CDR1 SGHTS and CDR2 YDEGEE. The CDR3 extends over 15 amino acids. The specimen was peripheral blood. The sequence was obtained from a woman of 80 years or more with acute or convalescent COVID-19. This chain links TRBV5-8 with TRBJ2-1; tentative D call: TRBD1 (6 bases). CDR3: CASSLGDNDYNEQFF. CDR3 DNA sequence: TGTGCCAGCAGCTTGGGGGACAACGACTACAATGAGCAGTTCTTC.